The entry below describes one TCR beta chain. As yet, its antigen is unknown. Multiplex touch-down PCR amplified TRB using TRB-A and TRB-B pools in one tube. TCRdb re-called the multiplex PCR reads, yielding one record per CDR3 amino acid sequence without DNA. The sample data list some 7,200 distinct CDR3 sequences. This record belongs to a study of T cell clusters in autoimmune cytopenias. The study, taken as a whole, reports: TRB repertoire shifts in secondary cytopenia and chronic lymphocytic leukemia mostly reflected lymphoma, not autoimmunity.

Some 38,000 genome equivalents of blood DNA were amplified for TRB. The CDR3 runs 21 residues. The specimen sequenced was peripheral blood. The TCR comes from a human donor with an autoimmune cytopenia or autoimmune hepatitis (not recorded which). The chain has TRBV12-3 or TRBV12-4 and TRBJ2-6; the D call from TCRdb, TRBD1, cannot be confirmed without DNA. The CDR3 loop is CASSLFPRWGVKSSGANVLTF.